Following are 11 T cell receptor beta chains from one sample sequenced in a study of blood T cell repertoires in COVID-19. Clones were sequenced by immunoSEQ multiplex PCR, and TCRdb holds only the in-frame ones, with some missing. The table shows about 180,000 clones, with 80% to 90% occurring only once. Sample: PBMCs or T cells enriched from blood (not recorded which). Receptor source: a man aged 50 to 59 who had recovered from COVID-19.

The genes are TRBV5-1 and TRBJ2-7, with 10 bases that match TRBD1. CDR1 SGHRS and CDR2 YFSETQ come from the germline V gene. V lost 3 bases to trimming and J lost 4 bases; unmatched junction nucleotides: 4. The CDR3 covers 14 residues. CDR3 protein: CASSYRDRGYEQYF. The CDR3, as DNA: TGCGCCAGCAGCTACCGGGACAGGGGATACGAGCAGTACTTC.

This clone was observed once. This sequence joins TRBV6-6 and TRBJ1-1; TRBD1 aligns across 9 bases. This CDR3 is built from 19 residues. V was pared by 5 bases and J by 8 bases, with 24 bases of the junction left unmatched. Germline V gene data show CDR1 as MNHNY and CDR2 as SVGAGI (reference sequence). The CDR3 loop is CASSPKTTGGAARLAEAFF. CDR3 coding DNA: TGTGCCAGCAGTCCAAAGACGACAGGGGGTGCGGCCCGACTGGCGGAAGCTTTCTTT.

The rearrangement joins TRBV6-1 to TRBJ1-2; a possible D gene is TRBD1 (5 bases). Germline values: CDR1 MNHNS, CDR2 SASEGT. This CDR3 is built from 15 residues. V shed 3 bases and J shed 0 bases, with 11 bases lying between them. CDR3 loop: CASSDRVNPNYGYTF. The CDR3 nucleotides read TGTGCCAGCAGTGACAGGGTGAACCCTAACTATGGCTACACCTTC.

CDR3 region: CASSVDPGSYEQYF. The CDR3 bases are TGTGCCAGCAGCGTCGATCCAGGGTCCTACGAGCAGTACTTC. The chain links TRBV9 to TRBJ2-7, with D maybe TRBD1 (5 bases). The CDR3 totals 14 residues. Germline V gene data show CDR1 as SGDLS and CDR2 as YYNGEE. Deletions cut 2 bases from V and 1 base from J, with 10 bases between.

J is TRBJ2-1 and V is TRBV19, with 13 positions matching TRBD2. The germline V gene encodes CDR1 LNHDA and CDR2 SQIVND (reference sequence). The CDR3 loop spans 20 amino acids. V dropped 4 bases and J dropped 4; count of bases not matched to a gene: 16. Here the CDR3 reads CASSTLYGSLAGGNYNEQFF. CDR3 DNA sequence: TGTGCCAGTAGTACCCTATATGGATCACTAGCGGGGGGGAATTACAATGAGCAGTTCTTC.

This clone was seen a handful of times. The V gene is TRBV27, the J gene TRBJ1-5; tentative D call: TRBD1 (5 bases). This CDR3 comprises 16 residues. Germline V lookup: CDR1 MNHEY, CDR2 SMNVEV (reference sequence). Trimming shortened V by 1 base and J by 7 bases, and 17 bases separated the two germline ends. For the CDR3, the DNA is TGTGCCAGCAGTTTATTTAGGCAGGGCCAGGACCAGCCCCAGCATTTT. Translation gives CASSLFRQGQDQPQHF.

The rearrangement links TRBV2 to TRBJ1-5, with no clear D. Germline-derived CDR1 and CDR2 are SNHLY and FYNNEI. Deletions cut 3 bases from V and 3 bases from J, with 12 bases between. CDR3 length: 15 residues. CDR3 region: CASSDYSHNNQPQHF. The CDR3 DNA sequence: TGTGCCAGCAGTGATTACAGCCATAACAATCAGCCCCAGCATTTT.

J is TRBJ2-7 and V is TRBV11-2, with 8 bases matching TRBD1. Germline V CDR1 and CDR2: SGHAT, FQNNGV. The CDR3 runs 16 residues. V shed 4 bases and J 9 bases; nucleotides not matched to a gene: 17. The CDR3, as DNA: TGTGCCAGCAGCTCCACCAGGACAGGGCCTTCATCGTCGCAGTACTTC. Its translation: CASSSTRTGPSSSQYF.

The rearrangement links TRBV28 to TRBJ1-1; D possibly corresponds to TRBD1 (6 bases). This CDR3 has 12 residues. Trimming stripped 10 bases from V and 4 bases from J, with 13 bases between. Germline V lookup: CDR1 MDHEN, CDR2 SYDVKM. The CDR3 reads CATQGWVTEAFF. Written as DNA, the CDR3 is TGTGCCACACAGGGTTGGGTCACTGAAGCTTTCTTT.

CDR3 in DNA: TGTGCCAGCAGCTTGGGGGGGCAGGGGGCCACTCAGCCCCAGCATTTT. It translates to CASSLGGQGATQPQHF. The gene calls are TRBV5-6 and TRBJ1-5; 8 bases are shared with TRBD1. The germline gives CDR1 SGHDT, CDR2 YYEEEE. The CDR3 runs to 16 residues. The junction had 8 bases not matched to a gene; V was cut back by 0 bases and J by 6 bases.

The rearrangement joins TRBV30 to TRBJ1-1; D is undetermined. This CDR3 contains 15 residues. V dropped 3 bases and J dropped 1 base, with 15 bases sitting between them. Germline-derived CDR1 and CDR2 are GTSNPN and SVGIG (reference sequence). As DNA, the CDR3 is TGTGCCTGGAGGACGGGAAATACCGCGAACACTGAAGCTTTCTTT. Amino acid sequence: CAWRTGNTANTEAFF. The whole variable domain, remainder taken from reference TRBV30 and TRBJ1-1, is SQTIHQWPATLVQPVGSPLSLECTVEGTSNPNLYWYRQAAGRGLQLLFYSVGIGQISSEVPQNLSASRPQDRQFILSSKKLLLSDSGFYLCAWRTGNTANTEAFFGQGTRLTVV.